The 9 T cell receptor beta chains presented below share a single source sample, sequenced in a study of human T cells and chemical hapten exposure. Each CDR3 protein gets one entry after TCRdb re-called the RACE reads with MiXCR. The sample holds 40,000 to 50,000 distinct CDR3 sequences, about an eighth seen once. As for time point: pre-sensitization, week 0. The treatment denotes: therapeutic diphenylcyclopropenone sensitization with weekly scalp DPC. The sample consisted of whole blood, taken in connection with sensitization to the hapten diphenylcyclopropenone (DPC). Receptors originate from a woman in her thirties with alopecia areata. Some clones in this sample may be carry-over from other donors' samples.

The table lists this clonotype with a few counts. The gene calls are TRBV24-1 and TRBJ1-1; 9 bases fit TRBD1. J gave up 6 bases and V 7 bases, and 2 bases lay outside the gene matches. Germline V gene sequence: CDR1 KGHDR, CDR2 SFDVKD. CDR3 length: 12 residues. The CDR3: CATRQGASEAFF. The CDR3 region has the DNA TGTGCCACCAGACAGGGGGCGTCTGAAGCTTTCTTT.

In this sample, this clonotype turned up many times. The rearrangement joins TRBV12-3 or TRBV12-4 to TRBJ1-4; 10 nucleotides align to TRBD1. The CDR3 runs 14 residues. The V and J ends lost 4 bases and 8 bases, in that order; junction bases with no gene match: 4. CDR3 DNA sequence: TGTGCCAGCAGTTACGGGACAGGGGACGAAAAACTGTTTTTT. As protein: CASSYGTGDEKLFF.

Ten or more counts support this clonotype. The V call is TRBV18, the J call TRBJ2-7, with D possibly TRBD1 on 5 matching bases. V lost 3 bases and J lost 3, with 15 bases in between. The CDR3 sequence is 15 residues long. Germline assignment: CDR1 KGHSH and CDR2 LQKENI. This chain's CDR3 is CASSPQGANDYEQYF. DNA of the CDR3: TGTGCCAGCTCACCTCAAGGGGCGAACGACTACGAGCAGTACTTC. Full variable domain (rest looked up from reference TRBV18 and TRBJ2-7): NAGVMQNPRHLVRRRGQEARLRCSPMKGHSHVYWYRQLPEEGLKFMVYLQKENIIDESGMPKERFSAEFPKEGPSILRIQQVVRGDSAAYFCASSPQGANDYEQYFGPGTRLTVT.

The table lists this clonotype with many counts. The CDR3 loop reads CASNRAGQSKTEAFF. For the CDR3, the DNA is TGTGCCAGCAATAGGGCGGGGCAAAGTAAGACTGAAGCTTTCTTT. The chain links TRBV7-9 to TRBJ1-1, with D possibly TRBD1 on 5 matching bases. Trimming left V 7 bases short and J 5 bases short, with 20 bases between. Germline assignment: CDR1 SEHNR and CDR2 FQNEAQ (reference sequence). This CDR3 comprises 15 residues.

This clonotype came up many times. The chain combines TRBV6-5 with TRBJ1-1; D not certain. Trimming cost V 2 bases and J 1 base, with 5 bases left between them. The CDR3 totals 13 residues. Germline-derived CDR1 and CDR2 are MNHEY and SVGAGI. This chain's CDR3 is CASSYGENTEAFF. The CDR3 bases are TGTGCCAGCAGTTACGGGGAGAACACTGAAGCTTTCTTT.

The chain links TRBV29-1 to TRBJ2-1; a possible D gene is TRBD2 (6 bases). The J call is doubtful: the DNA matches TRBJ2-7 better. Germline CDR1 is SQVTM and CDR2 is ANQGSEA. CDR3 length: 13 amino acids. CDR3: CSAGRASYNEQYF. In DNA form, the CDR3 reads TGCAGTGCGGGACGGGCTTCCTACAATGAGCAGTACTTC.

To note about this clonotype: This sequence may be a read error, since a much larger clone differs from it by one base. This CDR3 fails to terminate in the conserved phenylalanine or tryptophan, so it likely reflects a read error. The chain combines TRBV20-1 with TRBJ1-2; D remains ambiguous. CDR3 length: 15 amino acids. Germline values: CDR1 DFQATT, CDR2 SNEGSKA (reference sequence). The V end was cut by 4 bases, the J end by 1 base, with 16 bases between. The DNA of the CDR3 is TGCAGTGCTACGCCGCCATGGAGGCTTAACTATGGCTACACCTCC. Encoded protein: CSATPPWRLNYGYTS.

This clonotype was seen at least ten times. The genes are TRBV15 and TRBJ1-5; D may be TRBD1 (6 bases). Germline-derived CDR1 and CDR2 are LNHNV and YYDKDF (reference sequence). V lost 7 bases to trimming and J lost 6 bases, with 13 bases between them. The CDR3 is made up of 13 amino acids. The CDR3 DNA is TGTGCCACCACCCCAGGGGTTGGTCAGCCCCAGCATTTT. This codes for CATTPGVGQPQHF.

This clonotype was counted a few times. J is TRBJ1-5 and V is TRBV7-8, with 7 positions matching TRBD1. The CDR3 contains 15 residues. V shed 4 bases, J shed 7 bases, and the junction held 10 bases outside the gene matches. Looked up from germline, CDR1 is SGHVS and CDR2 is FQNEAQ. The CDR3 protein is CASSSDTGARQPQHF. The CDR3 DNA is TGTGCCAGCAGCTCCGATACAGGGGCAAGGCAGCCCCAGCATTTT.